This is a list of T cell receptor beta chains from one sample in a study of blood T cell repertoires in COVID-19. The protocol was immunoSEQ multiplex PCR, while the TCRdb copy is restricted to in-frame clones and leaves out a portion. The sample carries approximately 430,000 clones, 86% recorded once. The specimen was peripheral blood. The receptors derive from a woman between 25 and 40 years old with active or convalescent COVID-19. Each CDR3 is given with its conserved first and last residue. D genes are given only for firm matches. The size of a clone is reported for some rows only, either as once, few or many, or as a class for expanded clones.

size,V,D,J,DNA,CDR3
NA,TRBV18,TRBD2,TRBJ2-5,TGTGCCAGCTCACCACAGGGCGGGGGTCAAGAGACCCAGTACTTC,CASSPQGGGQETQYF
NA,TRBV7-8,TRBD1,TRBJ1-2,TGTGCCAGCAGCCAGACAGGGAACGATGGCTACACCTTC,CASSQTGNDGYTF
NA,TRBV19,TRBD1,TRBJ1-2,TGTGCCAGTAGTTCTCAGGGGGCGCATTCTTTAGGAGGCTACACCTTC,CASSSQGAHSLGGYTF
NA,TRBV10-3,NA,TRBJ2-6,TGTGCCATCAGTGACCTTCCTGGGGCCAACGTCCTGACTTTC,CAISDLPGANVLTF
NA,TRBV5-1,TRBD1,TRBJ2-5,TGCGCCAGCAGCGCCCCGCTAACAGGGGGTGAGACCCAGTACTTC,CASSAPLTGGETQYF
NA,TRBV10-3,NA,TRBJ2-1,TGTGCCATCAGTGAGTCTATAGCGGAACAGTTCTTC,CAISESIAEQFF
few,TRBV5-6,NA,TRBJ2-1,TGTGCCAGCAGCTTCCTGGGAGCAAGCTCCTACAATGAGCAGTTCTTC,CASSFLGASSYNEQFF
few,TRBV13,NA,TRBJ2-7,TGTGCCAGCAGCCAAGCTTCGGTTTCCTACGAGCAGTACTTC,CASSQASVSYEQYF
few,TRBV3-1/TRBV3-2,NA,TRBJ1-2,TGTGCCAGCAGCGCTCGGTATTTACAGATTCTGAACTATGGCTACACCTTC,CASSARYLQILNYGYTF
NA,TRBV3-1/TRBV3-2,NA,TRBJ1-2,TGTGCCAGCAGACCCACAGGCATTAACTATGGCTACACCTTC,CASRPTGINYGYTF
NA,TRBV12-3/TRBV12-4,NA,TRBJ1-2,TGTGCCAGCAGTTTACGGGGGTCTGGCTACACCTTC,CASSLRGSGYTF
NA,TRBV19,NA,TRBJ1-1,TGTGCCAGTAGTATAGTGCGTACTGAAGCTTTCTTT,CASSIVRTEAFF
NA,TRBV7-2,TRBD1,TRBJ2-7,TGTGCCAGCAGCTGGGACAGGGGGCGCACCTACGAGCAGTACTTC,CASSWDRGRTYEQYF
NA,TRBV27,TRBD1,TRBJ1-2,TGTGCCAGCAAGTCACAGGGGACCGGCTATGGCTACACCTTC,CASKSQGTGYGYTF
NA,TRBV29-1,NA,TRBJ2-3,TGCAGCGTGGTAGCGGAGGTCCCCACAGATACGCAGTATTTT,CSVVAEVPTDTQYF
NA,TRBV3-1/TRBV3-2,TRBD2,TRBJ2-2,TGTGCCAGCAGCCAGGGGGGGGCGAACACCGGGGAGCTGTTTTTT,CASSQGGANTGELFF
NA,TRBV15,TRBD1,TRBJ1-2,TGTGCCACCAGCAGAGATCCGGGACAGGTAAATGGCTACACCTTC,CATSRDPGQVNGYTF
NA,TRBV5-1,NA,TRBJ1-6,TGCGCCAGCAGCTTGGACGGGCAGGGCTACTCACCCCTCCACTTT,CASSLDGQGYSPLHF
NA,TRBV29-1,TRBD2,TRBJ2-3,TGCAGCGTAGACTTTAGCGGGGGAGGCACAGATACGCAGTATTTT,CSVDFSGGGTDTQYF
once,TRBV5-1,NA,TRBJ2-1,TGCGCCAGCAGCTTGGCAGGTCAGGAGCAGTTCTTC,CASSLAGQEQFF
NA,TRBV3-1/TRBV3-2,TRBD1,TRBJ1-3,TGTGCCAGCAGCCAGGGGACAGGGCCCTCTGGAAACACCATATATTTT,CASSQGTGPSGNTIYF
NA,TRBV5-1,NA,TRBJ1-1,TGCGCCAGCAGCTTGGAGGCGGGCTTTTATGAAGCTTTCTTT,CASSLEAGFYEAFF
NA,TRBV6-4,TRBD2,TRBJ2-2,TGTGCCAGCAGGGCACTAGCGTCCGCCGGGGAGCTGTTTTTT,CASRALASAGELFF
NA,TRBV3-1/TRBV3-2,NA,TRBJ1-4,TGTGCCAGCAGCCACACGAGTGAAAAACTGTTTTTT,CASSHTSEKLFF
NA,TRBV6-5,NA,TRBJ2-7,TGTGCCAGCACGCGGCAGGGGTCCTACGAGCAGTACTTC,CASTRQGSYEQYF
NA,TRBV4-2,NA,TRBJ2-1,TGTGCCAGCAGCCAAGGCGCTACCTACGAGCAGTTCTTC,CASSQGATYEQFF
NA,TRBV14,NA,TRBJ2-7,TGTGCCAGCAGCCCAAGCTACGAGCGGCAGTACTTC,CASSPSYERQYF